Listed below are T cell receptor beta chains from one sample, sequenced in a study of post-analysis software for immune sequencing data. TCRdb re-analysed the PCR reads in MiXCR, keeping a single row per CDR3 protein. The sample records about 380,000 distinct CDR3 sequences, roughly 35% being singletons. Sequencing used blood. All receptors come from a girl aged 5-17 years with multiple sclerosis. Each CDR3 is given with its conserved first and last residue. A D gene is named only where the DNA matches it firmly. Some rows have no size entry. The others give once, few or many, or a class for an expanded clone.

j_call | clone_size | cdr3_length | d_call | v_call | cdr3_aa | cdr3_nt
TRBJ1-1 | once | 15 | . | TRBV7-9 | CASSRSPWEITEAFF | TGTGCCAGCAGCCGTTCCCCATGGGAAATCACTGAAGCTTTCTTT
TRBJ2-7 | . | 13 | TRBD1 | TRBV7-3 | CASSEGATYEQYF | TGTGCCAGCAGCGAGGGGGCGACCTACGAGCAGTACTTC
TRBJ2-3 | many | 15 | TRBD1 | TRBV20-1 | CSARGTGGRQDTQYF | TGCAGTGCTAGAGGGACAGGGGGTCGGCAGGATACGCAGTATTTT
TRBJ2-7 | . | 13 | . | TRBV6-2/TRBV6-3 | CASSWRDAYEQYF | TGTGCCAGCAGTTGGAGGGACGCCTACGAGCAGTACTTC
TRBJ1-5 | few | 17 | . | TRBV4-1 | CASSQDRGTGGPQPQHF | TGCGCCAGCAGCCAAGATAGGGGAACCGGTGGACCTCAGCCCCAGCATTTT
TRBJ1-6 | . | 17 | . | TRBV20-1 | CSASPRQTGSSIQPLHF | TGCAGTGCTAGTCCCCGCCAGACAGGCTCGTCAATTCAACCCCTCCACTTT
TRBJ1-6 | . | 15 | TRBD1 | TRBV5-1 | CASSSKDRGHSPLHF | TGCGCCAGCAGCTCGAAGGACAGGGGTCATTCACCCCTCCACTTT
TRBJ2-3 | . | 12 | . | TRBV14 | CASSQAPTQQYF | TGTGCCAGCAGCCAAGCCCCGACCCAGCAGTATTTT
TRBJ1-2 | . | 18 | . | TRBV3-1 | CASSLRTGDNPARDGYTF | TGTGCCAGCAGCCTACGGACCGGGGACAACCCCGCTAGGGATGGCTACACCTTC
TRBJ1-2 | few | 12 | TRBD1 | TRBV20-1 | CSARSQGDGYTF | TGCAGTGCTAGAAGCCAGGGGGATGGCTACACCTTC
TRBJ2-7 | . | 16 | . | TRBV6-1 | CASSEAHQDFYYEQYF | TGTGCCAGCAGTGAAGCCCATCAGGACTTCTACTACGAGCAGTACTTC
TRBJ1-5 | . | 13 | . | TRBV20-1 | CSAAGRLNQPQHF | TGCAGTGCGGCGGGACGGCTGAATCAGCCCCAGCATTTT
TRBJ2-3 | few | 19 | TRBD2 | TRBV7-8 | CASRLDTYLAGTSTDTQYF | TGTGCCAGCAGACTCGACACCTATTTAGCGGGGACTAGCACAGATACGCAGTATTTT
TRBJ2-1 | many | 12 | . | TRBV5-6 | CASSFRGNEQFF | TGTGCCAGCAGCTTCCGGGGGAATGAGCAGTTCTTC
TRBJ1-6 | . | 15 | . | TRBV5-1 | CASNRDNSYNSPLHF | TGCGCCAGCAACAGGGATAACTCCTATAATTCACCCCTCCACTTT
TRBJ2-1 | . | 13 | . | TRBV12-3/TRBV12-4 | CASSSRPSSEQFF | TGTGCCAGCAGTTCCCGGCCAAGTAGTGAGCAGTTCTTC
TRBJ2-1 | . | 14 | . | TRBV29-1 | CSVEGPSSYNEQFF | TGCAGCGTTGAAGGCCCCAGTAGCTACAATGAGCAGTTCTTC
TRBJ1-4 | few | 17 | TRBD1 | TRBV7-9 | CASSWTGVRETNEKLFF | TGTGCCAGCAGCTGGACAGGGGTACGAGAAACTAATGAAAAACTGTTTTTT
TRBJ1-5 | . | 17 | . | TRBV6-6 | CASSQTPEGYSNQPQHF | TGTGCCAGCAGTCAAACCCCGGAGGGTTATAGCAATCAGCCCCAGCATTTT
TRBJ1-6 | . | 16 | TRBD1 | TRBV9 | CASSASTTGDTFGPHF | TGTGCCAGCAGCGCATCCACCACAGGGGATACTTTTGGCCCCCACTTT
TRBJ2-3 | . | 16 | TRBD2 | TRBV9 | CASSAASGFITDTQYF | TGTGCCAGCAGCGCCGCTAGCGGTTTCATCACAGATACGCAGTATTTT
TRBJ2-3 | . | 14 | . | TRBV7-3 | CASSKGRSGDTQYF | TGTGCCAGCAGCAAGGGGCGGTCCGGGGATACGCAGTATTTT
TRBJ1-1 | few | 15 | . | TRBV6-1 | CASILGPSLAAEAFF | TGTGCCAGCATCCTGGGACCTTCCCTTGCCGCTGAAGCTTTCTTT
TRBJ1-5 | few | 15 | . | TRBV5-1 | CASSPAEGTNRPQHF | TGCGCCAGCAGCCCCGCGGAGGGGACCAATCGGCCCCAGCATTTT
TRBJ2-7 | few | 16 | . | TRBV12-3/TRBV12-4 | CASSLTVGHLYYEQYF | TGTGCCAGCAGCCTTACTGTGGGACATTTATACTACGAGCAGTACTTC
TRBJ2-3 | few | 16 | TRBD1 | TRBV12-3/TRBV12-4 | CASSSYRGGRTDTQYF | TGTGCCAGCAGTTCCTACAGGGGTGGACGCACAGATACGCAGTATTTT
TRBJ1-6 | . | 14 | TRBD1 | TRBV12-3/TRBV12-4 | CASSLLGQGSPLHF | TGTGCCAGCAGTTTATTGGGACAGGGGTCGCCCCTCCACTTT
TRBJ1-5 | once | 13 | . | TRBV12-3/TRBV12-4 | CASNRDPNPPQHF | TGTGCCAGCAACCGGGACCCTAATCCGCCCCAGCATTTT
TRBJ1-1 | . | 14 | . | TRBV6-6 | CASRQGMTNTEAFF | TGTGCCAGCAGACAAGGAATGACGAACACTGAAGCTTTCTTT